The clone carrying this T cell receptor beta chain was picked up one time. The antigen remains unidentified. The data stem from a study of blood T cells in healthy people across ages. V lost 1 base to trimming and J lost 0 bases; unmatched junction nucleotides: 10. This CDR3 spans 19 amino acids. Alongside a J-beta primer mix, a sample-barcoded 5' primer served in a second PCR lasting roughly 6 to 11 cycles. TCRdb used MiXCR to reprocess the 5' RACE reads, holding one entry per CDR3 protein. The sample has some 1.5 million distinct CDR3 sequences; approximately 30% are singletons. Whole-study findings and limits: Shifts in expanded clonotypes may have been confounded by donor CMV status, which was unknown. Compared with aged donors, long-lived donors showed fewer expanded clones, suggesting selection.

Sequences were obtained from blood. The chain employs TRBV12-3 or TRBV12-4 and TRBJ2-1; 9 bases map to TRBD1. This TCR came from a woman under 40 in good health. CDR3 in DNA: TGTGCCAGCAGTTTAGGAGGACAGGGGTTCGGAAGCTCCTACAATGAGCAGTTCTTC. This codes for CASSLGGQGFGSSYNEQFF.